Listed here are 12 T cell receptor beta chains from one sample, sequenced in a study of vaccination effects on CD4 cells after COVID-19 (dated 2022 in TCRdb). After approximately 11 days of culture, CD4+ T cells were isolated with the EasySep CD4+ T cell isolation kit. These receptors lack a known antigen. Library preparation was by the immunoSEQ multiplex PCR assay. TCRdb obtained this table from immuneACCESS and retained in-frame rearrangements with V and J assigned. These tables miss some clones; where compared with another copy, unresolved V genes account for less than half of the shortfall, and the remainder is unexplained. Within this sample are tens of thousands of clones, with nearly 75% of them counted one time only. Together, the top ten hold approximately 10% of the sample. The sequencing used CD4+ T cells from PBMCs cultured without peptide, collected before COVID-19 vaccination. The receptors were gathered from a human donor who received a COVID-19 vaccine.

This sequence joins TRBV3-1 (or the pseudogene TRBV3-2) and TRBJ1-3; no definite D call. This CDR3 has 13 residues. CDR1 is LGHDT and CDR2 is YNNKEL in the germline V gene (reference sequence). V was trimmed by 5 bases and J by 1 base, leaving 6 bases between them. CDR3 bases: TGTGCCAGCAGCGAAAGTTCTGGAAACACCATATATTTT. The encoded protein is CASSESSGNTIYF.

The chain couples TRBV2 to TRBJ2-5; the D gene is possibly TRBD2 (7 bases). The germline V and J ends were trimmed by 6 bases and 4 bases, with 15 bases remaining between them. This CDR3 region has 14 residues. Germline V gives CDR1 SNHLY, CDR2 FYNNEI. CDR3: CASRGGRGAETQYF. CDR3 nucleotide sequence: TGTGCCAGCAGAGGTGGGAGGGGGGCAGAGACCCAGTACTTC.

This clone was counted between two and nine times. This chain links TRBV14 with TRBJ2-1, with D possibly being TRBD1 (6 bases). There are 16 residues in the CDR3. The V gene lost 6 bases and the J gene lost 0 bases, with 15 bases spanning the gap. The germline CDR1 and CDR2 sequences are SGHDN and FVKESK. The CDR3 protein is CASRDMRGSSYNEQFF. In DNA, the CDR3 is TGTGCCAGCAGGGACATGAGGGGGAGCTCCTACAATGAGCAGTTCTTC.

The chain joins TRBV5-1 to TRBJ2-5; either TRBD1 or TRBD2 may supply D (5 bases each). Per germline, CDR1 SGHRS and CDR2 YFSETQ. This CDR3 has 13 amino acids. Between the trimmed V and J ends, which lost 1 base and 4 bases, there was a span of 8 bases. CDR3 amino acids: CASSLSGAETQYF. As DNA, the CDR3 is TGCGCCAGCAGCTTGTCCGGGGCAGAGACCCAGTACTTC.

This rearrangement joins TRBV12-3 or TRBV12-4 to TRBJ2-1; D ambiguous. The CDR3 extends over 13 amino acids. V lost 1 base and J 8 bases, leaving 9 bases between the germline ends. The CDR3 nucleotides are TGTGCCAGCAGTTTAGGAGGATACGATGAGCAGTTCTTC. Translation gives CASSLGGYDEQFF.

The chain uses TRBV7-2 and TRBJ2-2; 8 bases align to TRBD2. The junction had 7 bases not matched to a gene; V was cut back by 1 base and J by 6 bases. This CDR3 is 16 amino acids long. Germline lookup yields CDR1 SGHTA and CDR2 FQGNSA. Here the CDR3 DNA reads TGTGCCAGCAGCTTAGGGGTTAGCGGGATCCCCGGGGAGCTGTTTTTT. This sequence encodes CASSLGVSGIPGELFF.

The chain's CDR3 is CASSGDSSGSPLHF. CDR3 DNA sequence: TGTGCCAGCAGTGGAGACAGCAGCGGGTCACCCCTCCACTTT. The V gene is TRBV6-4, the J gene TRBJ1-6, with D maybe TRBD1 (5 bases). Trimming removed 4 bases from V and 10 bases from J, with 14 bases in between. The CDR3 spans 14 residues. Germline V lookup: CDR1 MRHNA, CDR2 SNTAGT.

The CDR3 nucleotides are TGTGCCAGCATCCCCCCAAACTCCTACGAGCAGTACTTC. Its protein is CASIPPNSYEQYF. This chain links TRBV6-2 or TRBV6-3 with TRBJ2-7; D gene unclear. The CDR3 spans 13 residues. The V and J ends lost 7 bases and 0 bases respectively, with 10 bases between them. The germline gives CDR1 MNHEY, CDR2 SVGEGT.

This sequence joins TRBV7-9 and TRBJ2-6; D unresolved. The CDR3 is made up of 13 amino acids. From germline, CDR1 is SEHNR and CDR2 FQNEAQ (reference sequence). V was cut by 8 bases and J by 0 bases, with 5 bases left in between. DNA of the CDR3: TGTGCCAGCGGGAACTCTGGGGCCAACGTCCTGACTTTC. This sequence encodes CASGNSGANVLTF. The variable domain in full, completed from reference TRBV7-9 and TRBJ2-6, reads DTGVSQNPRHKITKRGQNVTFRCDPISEHNRLYWYRQTLGQGPEFLTYFQNEAQLEKSRLLSDRFSAERPKGSFSTLEIQRTEQGDSAMYLCASGNSGANVLTFGAGSRLTVL.

The chain carries TRBV21-1 and TRBJ1-2. TRBV21-1 is labeled a pseudogene. This CDR3 contains 15 residues. This CDR3 is CASSLRDPLNYGYTF. CDR3 bases: TGTGCCAGCAGCCTCCGGGACCCACTTAACTATGGCTACACCTTC.

The chain carries TRBV19 and TRBJ2-1; D is ambiguous. V was clipped by 6 bases and J by 7 bases, with 13 bases between them. Germline V gene sequence: CDR1 LNHDA, CDR2 SQIVND (reference sequence). The CDR3 loop spans 13 amino acids. The CDR3: CASSLTTSNEQFF. CDR3 nucleotide sequence: TGTGCCAGTAGCCTCACGACCTCTAATGAGCAGTTCTTC.

DNA of the CDR3: TGTGCCAGCAGCACCGGGACAGGGAATGGCTACACCTTC. Its translation is CASSTGTGNGYTF. The chain uses TRBV3-1 (or the pseudogene TRBV3-2) and TRBJ1-2, with 9 positions matching TRBD1. The J segment lost 6 bases and the V segment lost 5 bases, leaving 4 bases of the junction unmatched. CDR1 and CDR2 from the germline V gene are LGHDT and YNNKEL (reference sequence). There are 13 residues in the CDR3.